This entry is about one T cell receptor beta chain. The antigen is not known. CDR1 is SEHNR, CDR2 FQNEAQ, per germline (reference sequence). Trimming left V 6 bases short and J 3 bases short, with 23 bases between. This CDR3 spans 17 amino acids. This sample is part of a study of shared clonotypes between healthy human individuals. General study results and limits: It was observed that 5% to 6% of naive CD4 clonotypes were shared across several donors.

Naive CD8 populations comprised CD45RO-negative cells positively selected for CCR7, excluding terminally differentiated effector memory CD45RA+ cells. The input for sorted-subset replicate PCRs was approximately 200 ng DNA, some 28,000 T cell genomes. Sequenced by immunoSEQ multiplex PCR; TCRdb stores in-frame clones only, minus some. The table has roughly 2.1 million clones, approximately 94% seen once; the top ten hold around 1.7%. This clonotype was obtained from a man aged 18 to 30 in good health. Some clones in this sample may be carry-over from other donors' samples. The sample was naive CD8+ T cells from PBMCs. The rearrangement joins TRBV7-9 to TRBJ2-5, with D possibly called TRBD1 or TRBD2 (5 bases each). The CDR3 reads CASSFQGVRAGEETQYF. The CDR3 coding sequence is TGTGCCAGCAGTTTCCAAGGGGTCCGCGCGGGCGAAGAGACCCAGTACTTC. Based on the CDR3 plus reference TRBV7-9 and TRBJ2-5, the full variable domain is DTGVSQNPRHKITKRGQNVTFRCDPISEHNRLYWYRQTLGQGPEFLTYFQNEAQLEKSRLLSDRFSAERPKGSFSTLEIQRTEQGDSAMYLCASSFQGVRAGEETQYFGPGTRLLVL.